This is a list of T cell receptor beta chains from one sample in a study of Graves' ophthalmopathy and Graves' hyperthyroidism. One entry per CDR3 protein results from TCRdb running MiXCR on the multiplex PCR reads. The data contain around 590,000 distinct CDR3 sequences, under 45% of them singletons. The sample consisted of peripheral blood or thyroid tissue (not recorded which). Receptors originate from an adult man with Graves' hyperthyroidism. The CDR3 runs from the conserved cysteine through the conserved F or W. Each record gives: V gene, J gene, CDR3 protein.

TRBV6-6	TRBJ1-1	CASSYSQGPNTEAFF
TRBV19	TRBJ1-5	CASRGVGSNQPQHF
TRBV20-1	TRBJ2-3	CSAGPLAASTDTQYF
TRBV5-1	TRBJ2-7	CASSVEDASSYEQYF
TRBV24-1	TRBJ2-5	CATSRDSQETQYF
TRBV29-1	TRBJ2-2	CSVDASGELFF
TRBV7-2	TRBJ2-5	CASSSFQGGAFETQYF
TRBV7-8	TRBJ2-5	CASSLGGTGGQETQYF
TRBV30	TRBJ2-2	CAWSAPGQGAGGELFF
TRBV6-5	TRBJ1-2	CASSLTPVGTGLGDTF
TRBV12-3/TRBV12-4	TRBJ2-3	CASSFGQGATDTQYF
TRBV20-1	TRBJ2-5	CSARDFGGDQETQYF
TRBV9	TRBJ1-1	CASSYSTNTEAFF
TRBV4-3	TRBJ2-6	CASSQRELGISGANVLTF
TRBV29-1	TRBJ2-5	CSVYTTRTTTQYF
TRBV20-1	NA	CRSGVEQFF
TRBV4-1	TRBJ2-2	CASSQVWGGLNTGELFF
TRBV3-1	TRBJ1-6	CASSHRTDGSPLHF
TRBV7-2	TRBJ2-6	CASSPRLGTSGANVLTF
TRBV6-1	TRBJ2-2	CASWVGQGPRELFF
TRBV24-1	TRBJ2-2	CATHASSRGPTNTGELFF
TRBV20-1	TRBJ1-3	CSATPPRGRPGNTIYF
TRBV20-1	TRBJ1-3	CSAPGVGGNTIYF
TRBV12-3/TRBV12-4	TRBJ2-1	CASRADLRRYNEQFF